This T cell receptor (beta chain) was identified during a study of OX40 agonist ivuxolimab in advanced cancers. Trimming took 6 bases from V and 2 from J; bases not matched to a gene: 2. This CDR3 contains 13 residues. Looked up from germline, CDR1 is MNHEY and CDR2 is SVGAGI. Assay used: immunoSEQ multiplex PCR; TCRdb lists only in-frame clones, some missing. There are about 40,000 clones in the sample; around 88% occur only once, and approximately 23% lies in the top ten. Sequenced material: CD4+ or CD8+ T cells sorted from blood, taken in a trial of the OX40 agonist ivuxolimab. The source of this sequence is an adult with an advanced solid tumor such as melanoma, head and neck, liver or kidney cancer. V and J are TRBV6-5 and TRBJ2-7, with 9 nucleotides matching TRBD1. Here the CDR3 DNA reads TGTGCCAGCAGCCGGACAGGGGCCTACGAGCAGTACTTC. Translation: CASSRTGAYEQYF.